These 18 T cell receptor beta chains originate from one sample sequenced in a study of long-term antiretroviral therapy in people with HIV. The assay used was immunoSEQ (version v3.0), run at survey level. The repertoire was sequenced with immunoSEQ multiplex PCR; TCRdb's copy has only in-frame clones and lacks some. Seen here are just over 35,000 clones, roughly 88% observed once, and the top ten hold more than 9%. Source: unsorted PBMCs, taken 2.2 years after starting antiretroviral therapy. The receptors stem from a man between 18 and 29 years old with HIV.

In DNA form, the CDR3 reads TGTGCCAGCAGCGTCCAGGGGACAGGCACAGATACGCAGTATTTT. Translating it yields CASSVQGTGTDTQYF. The chain combines TRBV9 with TRBJ2-3; TRBD1 matches 7 bases. Germline assignment: CDR1 SGDLS and CDR2 YYNGEE. This CDR3 is 15 amino acids long. The J segment lost 1 base and the V segment lost 2 bases, leaving 4 bases of the junction unmatched.

This clone was recorded once. V is TRBV6-1 and J is TRBJ1-5; 9 bases map to TRBD1. Trimming removed 5 bases from V and 1 base from J; junction bases left unmatched: 3. Germline CDR1 MNHNS, CDR2 SASEGT. The CDR3 length is 15 residues. Written as DNA, the CDR3 is TGTGCCAGCAGTCGAGGACAGGGGAGCAATCAGCCCCAGCATTTT. Residues: CASSRGQGSNQPQHF.

The rearrangement joins TRBV7-2 to TRBJ2-7; no clear D. V lost 3 bases, J lost 6 bases, and 6 bases lay in between. The CDR3 has 11 residues. Per the germline V gene, CDR1 is SGHTA and CDR2 is FQGNSA. The CDR3 DNA follows: TGTGCCAGCAGCTTTGGGCTCGAGCAGTACTTC. It is translated as CASSFGLEQYF.

The V gene is TRBV4-1, the J gene TRBJ2-2, with TRBD2 as a possible D gene (6 bases). The CDR3 is made up of 17 amino acids. From germline, CDR1 is MGHRA and CDR2 YSYEKL. Deletions cut 0 bases from V and 2 bases from J, with 13 bases between. DNA for the CDR3: TGCGCCAGCAGCCAAGATTTCGGCGGGGCAAACACCGGGGAGCTGTTTTTT. Translated: CASSQDFGGANTGELFF.

CDR3 amino acids: CASSGLAGARVTQYF. The CDR3 DNA follows: TGTGCCAGCTCAGGACTAGCGGGAGCCAGGGTGACCCAGTACTTC. The chain recombines TRBV2 with TRBJ2-5, with 13 nucleotides matching TRBD2. V trimming: 8 bases; J trimming: 7 bases; junction bases outside the gene matches: 10. The V gene's germline CDR1 is SNHLY and CDR2 FYNNEI. There are 15 residues in the CDR3.

This clone was seen more than once but under ten times. The V and J genes are TRBV19 and TRBJ1-2; 7 nucleotides align to TRBD1. The CDR3 loop spans 17 amino acids. With 5 bases clipped from V and 7 bases from J, the junction kept 19 bases outside the gene matches. Germline loops: CDR1 LNHDA, CDR2 SQIVND (reference sequence). CDR3 sequence reads: CASSVRQGGWLDRGYTF. Here the CDR3 DNA reads TGTGCCAGTAGTGTAAGACAGGGTGGATGGCTGGATCGTGGCTACACCTTC. The variable domain in full, with the rest retrieved from reference TRBV19 and TRBJ1-2, is DGGITQSPKYLFRKEGQNVTLSCEQNLNHDAMYWYRQDPGQGLRLIYYSQIVNDFQKGDIAEGYSVSREKKESFPLTVTSAQKNPTAFYLCASSVRQGGWLDRGYTFGSGTRLTVV.

The genes are TRBV5-6 and TRBJ2-1; D is possibly TRBD1 or TRBD2 (5 bases each). This CDR3 region has 14 residues. The V and J ends lost 5 bases and 4 bases respectively, with 13 bases between them. CDR1 and CDR2 (germline): SGHDT, YYEEEE. The CDR3 DNA reads TGTGCCAGCAGTACCGGGACCTATTACAATGAGCAGTTCTTC. Its translation: CASSTGTYYNEQFF.

This chain uses TRBV6-5 with TRBJ2-2; perhaps TRBD2 as D (5 bases). This CDR3 has 16 residues. Germline V lookup: CDR1 MNHEY, CDR2 SVGAGI. Trimming shortened V by 1 base and J by 4 bases, and 13 bases separated the two germline ends. CDR3 region: CASSYFRGPSTGELFF. CDR3 bases: TGTGCCAGCAGTTACTTTCGGGGTCCCAGCACCGGGGAGCTGTTTTTT.

The chain employs TRBV4-3 and TRBJ2-7; the match to TRBD1 covers 7 bases. The CDR3 consists of 15 residues. The germline gives CDR1 LGHNA, CDR2 YSLEER. After removal of 0 bases from V and 2 bases from J, the junction contained 4 bases not matched to a gene. In DNA form, the CDR3 reads TGCGCCAGCAGCCAAGATCCAACAGGGGCCTACGAGCAGTACTTC. Its translation is CASSQDPTGAYEQYF.

The rearrangement links TRBV6-6 to TRBJ2-7, with D tentatively TRBD1 (6 bases). CDR1 is MNHNY, CDR2 SVGAGI, per germline (reference sequence). This CDR3 has 15 residues. Trimming removed 3 bases from V and 1 base from J, with 13 bases in between. In DNA form, the CDR3 reads TGTGCCAGCAGTTATCAGGGGACGGCTTCCTACGAGCAGTACTTC. Translating it yields CASSYQGTASYEQYF.

The chain employs TRBV5-1 and TRBJ2-1; 11 bases are a match to TRBD2. The V segment lost 3 bases and the J segment 6 bases; nucleotides outside the gene matches: 5. The germline V gene has CDR1 SGHRS and CDR2 YFSETQ. This CDR3 spans 15 amino acids. CDR3 nucleotide sequence: TGCGCCAGCAGCTCATATAGCGGGGGGGGCAATGAGCAGTTCTTC. It specifies CASSSYSGGGNEQFF.

This clone came up once. The V gene is TRBV9, the J gene TRBJ2-1; D unclear. Per germline, CDR1 SGDLS and CDR2 YYNGEE. V lost 0 bases, J lost 7 bases, and 8 bases lay in between. The CDR3 totals 13 residues. The CDR3, as DNA: TGTGCCAGCAGCGTAGCTTCCGGGAATGAGCAGTTCTTC. It specifies CASSVASGNEQFF.

This clone has only a few counts. The chain carries TRBV7-6 and TRBJ2-3; TRBD2 agrees at 9 bases. This CDR3 is 16 amino acids long. Germline assignment: CDR1 SGHVS and CDR2 FNYEAQ. V was pared by 3 bases and J by 2 bases, with 6 bases of the junction left unmatched. The CDR3 sequence is CASSLGSSGTTDTQYF. The CDR3 nucleotides read TGTGCCAGCAGCTTGGGATCTAGCGGGACCACAGATACGCAGTATTTT.

The chain is built from TRBV4-1 and TRBJ2-7; D perhaps matches TRBD1 (6 bases). V was cut by 4 bases and J by 0 bases, with 13 bases left in between. The CDR3 is 15 amino acids. CDR1 is MGHRA and CDR2 is YSYEKL in the germline V gene. The CDR3 loop is CASSLYSGDSYEQYF. In DNA form, the CDR3 reads TGCGCCAGCAGCCTCTACTCAGGGGACTCCTACGAGCAGTACTTC.

The V call is TRBV23-1, the J call TRBJ2-7; TRBD2 might be the D (7 bases). TRBV23-1 is recorded as an ORF, its role being uncertain. This CDR3 has 15 amino acids. Deletions cut 0 bases from V and 2 bases from J, with 11 bases between. Here the CDR3 reads CASSQSEGGPYEQYF. The CDR3 bases are TGCGCCAGCAGTCAATCGGAGGGGGGGCCCTACGAGCAGTACTTC.

Comment on this clone: Other DNA sequences in the sample encode the same CDR3. The chain recombines TRBV19 with TRBJ2-3, with D tentatively TRBD1 (5 bases). The V end was cut by 5 bases, the J end by 6 bases, with 12 bases between. The CDR3 covers 13 residues. The germline V gene has CDR1 LNHDA and CDR2 SQIVND (reference sequence). DNA of the CDR3: TGTGCCAGTAGTCCAGGGTCTACGGATACGCAGTATTTT. This codes for CASSPGSTDTQYF.

The chain links TRBV9 to TRBJ1-1; perhaps TRBD1 as D (5 bases). The germline V gene has CDR1 SGDLS and CDR2 YYNGEE. There are 15 residues in the CDR3. The V end lost 4 bases, the J end lost 4 bases, and 17 bases lay between the germline ends. The DNA for the CDR3 is TGTGCCAGCAGCCCTTACATGGGAGGGACCACTGAAGCTTTCTTT. It yields the protein CASSPYMGGTTEAFF.

The V gene is TRBV7-9, the J gene TRBJ1-1; D possibly corresponds to TRBD1 (5 bases). From germline, CDR1 is SEHNR and CDR2 FQNEAQ (reference sequence). Between the trimmed V and J ends, which lost 2 bases and 2 bases, there was a span of 9 bases. CDR3 length: 14 amino acids. The CDR3 region has the DNA TGTGCCAGCAGCTTAAGAACAGGAAACACTGAAGCTTTCTTT. Amino acid sequence: CASSLRTGNTEAFF.